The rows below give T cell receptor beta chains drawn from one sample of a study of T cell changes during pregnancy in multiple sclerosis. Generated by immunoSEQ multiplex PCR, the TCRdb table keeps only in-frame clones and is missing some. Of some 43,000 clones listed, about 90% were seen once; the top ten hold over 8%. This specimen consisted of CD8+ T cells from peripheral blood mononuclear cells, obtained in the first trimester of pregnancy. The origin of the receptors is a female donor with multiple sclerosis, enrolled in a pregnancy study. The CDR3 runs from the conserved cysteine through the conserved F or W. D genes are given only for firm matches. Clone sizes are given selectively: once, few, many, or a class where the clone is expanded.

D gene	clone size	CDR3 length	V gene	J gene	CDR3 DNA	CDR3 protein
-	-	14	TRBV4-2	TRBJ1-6	TGTGCCAGCAGCCAAGAACTTCTGAATTCACCCCTCCACTTT	CASSQELLNSPLHF
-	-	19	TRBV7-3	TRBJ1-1	TGTGCCAGCAGCTTAATAGGGTCCTGGGGGGGGTTAATTAACACTGAAGCTTTCTTT	CASSLIGSWGGLINTEAFF
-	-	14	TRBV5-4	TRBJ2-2	TGTGCCAGCAGTACGGGGGTAGCCGCCGGGGAGCTGTTTTTT	CASSTGVAAGELFF
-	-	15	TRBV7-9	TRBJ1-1	TGTGCCAGCAGCTTAGTGGTGGCCAGGGGCACTGAAGCTTTCTTT	CASSLVVARGTEAFF
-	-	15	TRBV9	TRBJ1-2	TGTGCCAGCAGCCCCGCGGGACGGGCTAACTATGGCTACACCTTC	CASSPAGRANYGYTF
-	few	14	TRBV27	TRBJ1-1	TGTGCCAGCAGTTCTGGCAGGGCCATCACTGAAGCTTTCTTT	CASSSGRAITEAFF
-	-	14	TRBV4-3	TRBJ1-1	TGCGCCAGCAGCCAAGATCGGAGGTTCCCTGAAGCTTTCTTT	CASSQDRRFPEAFF
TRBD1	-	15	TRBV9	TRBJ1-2	TGTGCCAGCAGCGTTTACATTACAGGGGGCAATGGCTACACCTTC	CASSVYITGGNGYTF
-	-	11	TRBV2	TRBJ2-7	TGTGCCAGCAGGAGCTCCTACGAGCAGTACTTC	CASRSSYEQYF
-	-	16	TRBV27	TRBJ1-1	TGTGCCAGCAGTTTATATGGTCCAGGGTTGGGGACTGAAGCTTTCTTT	CASSLYGPGLGTEAFF
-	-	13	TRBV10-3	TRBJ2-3	TGTGCCATCAGTGAGACAGGCCGAGATACGCAGTATTTT	CAISETGRDTQYF
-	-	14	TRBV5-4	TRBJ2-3	TGTGCCAGCAGCCAAATAGGGGGCACAGATACGCAGTATTTT	CASSQIGGTDTQYF
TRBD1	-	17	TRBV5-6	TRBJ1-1	TGTGCCAGCAGCTTAACAGGGGGCGGGTACGCGAACACTGAAGCTTTCTTT	CASSLTGGGYANTEAFF
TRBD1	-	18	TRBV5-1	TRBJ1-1	TGCGCCAGCAGCCCAAAGTTGGGCAGGGGGCGATCGAACACTGAAGCTTTCTTT	CASSPKLGRGRSNTEAFF
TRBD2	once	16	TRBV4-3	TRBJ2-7	TGCGCCAGCAGCCAAGCGGCGGGGGGGGTTACCTACGAGCAGTACTTC	CASSQAAGGVTYEQYF
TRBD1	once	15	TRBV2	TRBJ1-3	TGTGCCAGCGGTGCCGACAGGGGAGCCGGAAACACCATATATTTT	CASGADRGAGNTIYF
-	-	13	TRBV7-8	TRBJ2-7	TGTGCCAGCAGCTCCCGGAGTTCCTACGAGCAGTACTTC	CASSSRSSYEQYF
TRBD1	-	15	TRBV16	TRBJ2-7	TGTGCCAGCAGCCAATCGCAGGGGGACCGCCACGAGCAGTACTTC	CASSQSQGDRHEQYF
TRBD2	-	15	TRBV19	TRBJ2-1	TGTGCCAGTAGTACGGGCGGGGGGGATTACAATGAGCAGTTCTTC	CASSTGGGDYNEQFF
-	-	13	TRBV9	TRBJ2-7	TGTGCCAGCAGCGTAGCTGGAGAATACGAGCAGTACTTC	CASSVAGEYEQYF
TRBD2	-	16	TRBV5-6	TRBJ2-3	TGTGCCAGCAGCTTGGGGGGGACTAGGTTGTTGCATACGCAGTATTTT	CASSLGGTRLLHTQYF
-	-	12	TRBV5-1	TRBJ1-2	TGCGCCAGCAGCTTGCCACACGCTGGCTACACCTTC	CASSLPHAGYTF
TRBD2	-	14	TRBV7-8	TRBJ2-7	TGTGCCAGCGGGATCGGTAGCGGGAGCTACGAGCAGTACTTC	CASGIGSGSYEQYF
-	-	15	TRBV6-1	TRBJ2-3	TGTGCCAGCAGTGAAGAGTGGGGGCGGGCAGATACGCAGTATTTT	CASSEEWGRADTQYF
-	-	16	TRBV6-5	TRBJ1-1	TGTGCCAGCAGTTTCAGGGGCGGTGCTAGAAACACTGAAGCTTTCTTT	CASSFRGGARNTEAFF
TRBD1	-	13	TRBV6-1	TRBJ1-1	TGTGCCAGCAGTGGAGACAGGGTCACCGAAGCTTTCTTT	CASSGDRVTEAFF
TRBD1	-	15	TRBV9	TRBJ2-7	TGTGCCAGCAGCCCCCGGGACAGCTCTTCCTACGAGCAGTACTTC	CASSPRDSSSYEQYF
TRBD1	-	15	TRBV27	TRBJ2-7	TGTGCCAGCAGTCCGCCGACAGGGACATCCTACGAGCAGTACTTC	CASSPPTGTSYEQYF
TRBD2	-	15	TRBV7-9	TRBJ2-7	TGTGCCAGCAGCCCCGAAGGAGCGGGAGGTAACGAGCAGTACTTC	CASSPEGAGGNEQYF
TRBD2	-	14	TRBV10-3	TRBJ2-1	TGTGCCATCGCCTCTGGGGACTACTACAATGAGCAGTTCTTC	CAIASGDYYNEQFF
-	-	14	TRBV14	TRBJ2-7	TGTGCCAGCAGCCAATCCCCCAGGTCCTACGAGCAGTACTTC	CASSQSPRSYEQYF
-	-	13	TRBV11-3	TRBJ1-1	TGTGCCAGCAGCTTAGGTGGGGCCGCTGAAGCTTTCTTT	CASSLGGAAEAFF
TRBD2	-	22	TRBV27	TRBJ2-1	TGTGCCAGCAGTTTATCGCCCTTGCTAGCGGAGCCGAGCTGGGACTCCTACAATGAGCAGTTCTTC	CASSLSPLLAEPSWDSYNEQFF
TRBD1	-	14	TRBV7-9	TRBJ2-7	TGTGCCAGCAGCTTACCGGGACAGGACTACGAGCAGTACTTC	CASSLPGQDYEQYF
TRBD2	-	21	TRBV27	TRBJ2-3	TGTGCCAGCACCTCGTTCGCTGAGTCGGGGGTGGTAGCGGGAGGGGTAGATACGCAGTATTTT	CASTSFAESGVVAGGVDTQYF
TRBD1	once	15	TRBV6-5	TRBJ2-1	TGTGCCAGCAGTCTGCTTGAGACAGGGGTCGATGAGCAGTTCTTC	CASSLLETGVDEQFF
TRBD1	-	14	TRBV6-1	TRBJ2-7	TGTGCCAGCAGTAAGACAGGGATCTCCTACGAGCAGTACTTC	CASSKTGISYEQYF
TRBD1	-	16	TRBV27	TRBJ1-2	TGTGCCAGCAGCTTAAATTTCCCGGGACAGGGAGATGGCTACACCTTC	CASSLNFPGQGDGYTF
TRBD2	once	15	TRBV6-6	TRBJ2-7	TGTGCCAGCAGTTATTTCCAGCGGGAGCTCCACGAGCAGTACTTC	CASSYFQRELHEQYF
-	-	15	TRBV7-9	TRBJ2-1	TGTGCCAGCAGCTTAATCAGTGATCGTCACAATGAGCAGTTCTTC	CASSLISDRHNEQFF
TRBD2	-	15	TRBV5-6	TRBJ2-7	TGTGCCAGCAGCTCCTTTAGCGGGAGAGGGTACGAGCAGTACTTC	CASSSFSGRGYEQYF
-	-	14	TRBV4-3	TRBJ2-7	TGCGCCAGCAGCCAAGAAGCAGGGACACGCGAGCAGTACTTC	CASSQEAGTREQYF
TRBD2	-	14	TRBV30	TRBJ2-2	TGTGCCTTGAACAGCGGGGGAAGGTCCGGGGAGCTGTTTTTT	CALNSGGRSGELFF
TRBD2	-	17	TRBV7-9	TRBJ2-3	TGTGCCAGCAGCTTACGATCTAGCGGGATTGTGACAGATACGCAGTATTTT	CASSLRSSGIVTDTQYF
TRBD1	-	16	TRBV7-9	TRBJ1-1	TGTGCCAGCAGCCGGGACAGGGTGAGTGGGAACACTGAAGCTTTCTTT	CASSRDRVSGNTEAFF